Given below is one TCR beta chain in context. The CDR3 consists of 17 residues. Trimming took off 3 bases at V and 1 base at J, with 18 bases between the two ends. CDR1 and CDR2 from the germline V gene are SGHAT and FQNNGV. The assay was immunoSEQ multiplex PCR, and TCRdb's table has in-frame clones only and misses some. The sample yields 100,000 to 150,000 clones, 75% to 90% seen once. This entry comes from a study of blood T cell repertoires in COVID-19. The chain recombines TRBV11-2 with TRBJ2-5, with a tentative D call TRBD1 (6 bases). This sequence was found in a man between 65 and 80 years old with active or convalescent COVID-19. The sample was peripheral blood. For the CDR3, the DNA is TGTGCCAGCAGCTTTCTCTCTTCTGTCAGGGGCCAAGAGACCCAGTACTTC. It translates to CASSFLSSVRGQETQYF.